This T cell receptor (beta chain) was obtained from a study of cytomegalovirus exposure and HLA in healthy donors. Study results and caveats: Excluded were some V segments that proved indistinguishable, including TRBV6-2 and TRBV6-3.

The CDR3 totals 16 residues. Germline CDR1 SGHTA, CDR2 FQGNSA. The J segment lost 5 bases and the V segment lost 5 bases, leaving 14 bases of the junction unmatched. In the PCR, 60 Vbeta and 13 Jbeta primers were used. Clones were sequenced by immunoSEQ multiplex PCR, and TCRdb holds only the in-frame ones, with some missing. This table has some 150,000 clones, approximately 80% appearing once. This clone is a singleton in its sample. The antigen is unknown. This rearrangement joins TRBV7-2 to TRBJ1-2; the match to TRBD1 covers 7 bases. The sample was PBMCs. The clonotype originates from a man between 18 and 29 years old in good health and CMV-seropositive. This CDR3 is CASSLKTPGQHYGYTF. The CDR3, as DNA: TGTGCCAGCAGCCTAAAGACCCCGGGACAGCATTATGGCTACACCTTC. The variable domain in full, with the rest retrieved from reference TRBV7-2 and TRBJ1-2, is GAGVSQSPSNKVTEKGKDVELRCDPISGHTALYWYRQSLGQGLEFLIYFQGNSAPDKSGLPSDRFSAERTGGSVSTLTIQRTQQEDSAVYLCASSLKTPGQHYGYTFGSGTRLTVV.